The clone carrying this TCR beta chain was picked up one time. The antigen remains unidentified. The sample originates from a study of identical twins. Overall study results and limits: Cross-sectional statistical analysis was relied on for the conclusions, without the same donors being followed.

TCRdb re-called the 5' RACE reads with MiXCR, one entry per CDR3 protein. The sample lists under 500,000 distinct CDR3 sequences; roughly an eighth were seen once. Donors uniformly comprised healthy Caucasians. CDR1 is KGHSH, CDR2 LQKENI, per germline. V shed 0 bases and J shed 2 bases, with 6 bases lying between them. This CDR3 region has 14 residues. These data were likewise used in another study, on yellow fever vaccine responses in identical twins.

The receptor comes from a woman younger than 35 in good health. What was sequenced was CD4+ T cells sorted from blood. The chain employs TRBV18 and TRBJ2-3; D gene ambiguous. The CDR3 nucleotides are TGTGCCAGCTCACCACCGGCTGCCACAGATACGCAGTATTTT. Its translation is CASSPPAATDTQYF.